Below are 23 T cell receptor beta chains sequenced from a single sample in a study of beta chain features in type 1 diabetes. Study observations and caveats: Researchers report that Type 1 diabetes patients had moderately but significantly shorter TCRB CDR3s across all four CD4+ subsets.

These receptors have no identified antigens. The investigators reverse transcribed all of the isolated RNA, so they sequenced expressed TCRB transcripts. TCRdb's copy holds only in-frame clones and misses some; the assay was immunoSEQ multiplex PCR. The sample holds 250,000 to 350,000 clones, around 15% seen once. The sequenced material came from naive CD4+ T cells from blood. Every receptor here comes from a man aged 25 to 40 with type 1 diabetes.

The chain carries TRBV10-3 and TRBJ2-3; no definite D call. The CDR3 extends over 17 amino acids. Trimming took 0 bases from V and 0 from J, leaving 13 bases between them. CDR1 is ENHRY, CDR2 SYGVKD, per germline. CDR3 residues: CAISESRLQVSTDTQYF. In DNA, the CDR3 is TGTGCCATCAGTGAGTCGCGCCTTCAGGTTAGCACAGATACGCAGTATTTT.

V and J are TRBV6-1 and TRBJ2-7; D is unresolved. Germline CDR1 reads MNHNS; CDR2 reads SASEGT. CDR3 size: 14 residues. V lost 7 bases and J lost 0, with 13 bases in between. The DNA of the CDR3 is TGTGCCAGCACTAAGAGAGACAACTCCTACGAGCAGTACTTC. Translation: CASTKRDNSYEQYF.

This clone came up a few times. The chain couples TRBV9 to TRBJ2-2; TRBD2 might be the D (6 bases). Per germline, CDR1 SGDLS and CDR2 YYNGEE. Trimming shortened V by 4 bases and J by 4 bases, and 14 bases separated the two germline ends. This CDR3 comprises 15 residues. The CDR3 DNA follows: TGTGCCAGCAGCCCCAGACTAGGGACCACCGGGGAGCTGTTTTTT. Its protein is CASSPRLGTTGELFF.

The chain carries TRBV10-3 and TRBJ2-7, with 8 bases matching TRBD1. CDR3 size: 13 residues. From germline, CDR1 is ENHRY and CDR2 SYGVKD. With 2 bases clipped from V and 6 bases from J, the junction kept 3 bases outside the gene matches. CDR3 region: CAISEGQGFEQYF. As DNA, the CDR3 is TGTGCCATCAGTGAGGGACAGGGATTCGAGCAGTACTTC.

The chain couples TRBV12-5 to TRBJ2-2; no clear D. CDR1 is LGHNT and CDR2 is FRNRAP in the germline V gene. V shed 0 bases and J shed 7 bases, with 6 bases lying between them. The CDR3 has 13 residues. The CDR3 DNA sequence: TGTGCTAGTGGTTTGGTACGAGGCGGGGAGCTGTTTTTT. Amino acids: CASGLVRGGELFF.

This clone was observed a few times. The chain has TRBV7-9 and TRBJ2-7; D gene uncertain. The CDR3 sequence is 13 residues long. CDR1 is SEHNR and CDR2 is FQNEAQ in the germline V gene (reference sequence). V lost 7 bases to trimming and J lost 2 bases, with 12 bases between them. In nucleotides, the CDR3 is TGTGCCAGCACTACCGCGGCTACCTACGAGCAGTACTTC. It codes for CASTTAATYEQYF.

The V call is TRBV6-5, the J call TRBJ1-1; D is perhaps TRBD1 (5 bases). Between the trimmed V and J ends, which lost 4 bases and 5 bases, there was a span of 14 bases. Germline V lookup: CDR1 MNHEY, CDR2 SVGAGI. This CDR3 has 14 residues. The DNA of the CDR3 is TGTGCCAGCAGTTCCGGGGGGAGTGGGACTGAAGCTTTCTTT. Its translation is CASSSGGSGTEAFF.

V and J are TRBV7-9 and TRBJ1-2; D remains unclear. Looked up from germline, CDR1 is SEHNR and CDR2 is FQNEAQ (reference sequence). Trimming removed 5 bases from V and 3 bases from J, with 13 bases in between. This CDR3 is built from 14 residues. The CDR3 DNA follows: TGTGCCAGCAGCCGACCCCCGGAGGACTATGGCTACACCTTC. This encodes CASSRPPEDYGYTF.

This clone has a handful of counts. The V and J genes are TRBV5-1 and TRBJ2-3; 7 bases are shared with TRBD1. V was pared by 4 bases and J by 1 base, with 3 bases of the junction left unmatched. Germline V gives CDR1 SGHRS, CDR2 YFSETQ. This CDR3 is built from 14 residues. The CDR3 DNA reads as TGCGCCAGCAGCCCTCAGGGGGGCACAGATACGCAGTATTTT. This gives the protein CASSPQGGTDTQYF.

There are a few counts of this clone. J is TRBJ2-7 and V is TRBV9; the D is unclear. The CDR3 covers 12 residues. V was cut by 4 bases and J by 5 bases, with 10 bases left in between. Germline loops: CDR1 SGDLS, CDR2 YYNGEE. This CDR3 reads CASSLTENEQYF. The CDR3 DNA reads as TGTGCCAGCAGCCTAACAGAGAACGAGCAGTACTTC.

This clone has just a few counts. J is TRBJ1-5 and V is TRBV6-5, with 7 bases identical to TRBD1. The germline V gene encodes CDR1 MNHEY and CDR2 SVGAGI. There are 16 residues in the CDR3. The V gene end was trimmed by 4 bases and the J gene end by 6 bases; junction bases not matched to a gene: 12. The CDR3 region is CASSSLTGIGFQPQHF. The CDR3 nucleotides are TGTGCCAGCAGTTCCCTGACAGGGATCGGCTTTCAGCCCCAGCATTTT.

This chain links TRBV5-4 with TRBJ2-5; the match to TRBD2 covers 7 bases. Trimming took 4 bases from V and 2 from J; bases not matched to a gene: 5. CDR1 and CDR2 from the germline V gene are SGHNT and YYREEE (reference sequence). The CDR3 totals 14 residues. CDR3 in DNA: TGTGCCAGCAGCACCGGGACTAAACAAGAGACCCAGTACTTC. It translates to CASSTGTKQETQYF.

The V call is TRBV18, the J call TRBJ2-3; D is uncertain. CDR3 size: 16 residues. V was pared by 2 bases and J by 1 base, with 13 bases between. The germline V gene has CDR1 KGHSH and CDR2 LQKENI. CDR3 in amino acids: CASSPSPTIGTDTQYF. The CDR3, as DNA: TGTGCCAGCTCACCATCCCCTACTATTGGCACAGATACGCAGTATTTT.

This clone has just a few counts. The chain employs TRBV7-6 and TRBJ2-4; D is perhaps TRBD1 (6 bases). CDR3 length equals 17 residues. Trimming removed 5 bases from V and 1 base from J, with 18 bases in between. CDR1 and CDR2 from the germline V gene are SGHVS and FNYEAQ. The CDR3 reads CASSPRQAGLAKNIQYF. In nucleotides, the CDR3 is TGTGCCAGCAGCCCTAGACAGGCCGGACTGGCCAAAAACATTCAGTACTTC.

In this sample, this clone turned up a few times. The CDR3 DNA is TGTGCCAGCCGGAGGGGCTCTGGAAACACCATATATTTT. Protein product: CASRRGSGNTIYF. The chain couples TRBV9 to TRBJ1-3; the D gene is possibly TRBD1 (5 bases). Trimming cost V 7 bases and J 0 bases, with 8 bases left between them. This CDR3 contains 13 residues. The germline V gene has CDR1 SGDLS and CDR2 YYNGEE.

The chain uses TRBV9 and TRBJ2-2, with TRBD2 matching 12 bases. The CDR3 contains 15 residues. Per the germline V gene, CDR1 is SGDLS and CDR2 is YYNGEE. V lost 4 bases to trimming and J lost 5 bases; unmatched junction nucleotides: 3. The CDR3 nucleotides are TGTGCCAGCAGCAGGACTAGCGGGATTACCGGGGAGCTGTTTTTT. Encoded protein: CASSRTSGITGELFF.

This clone was counted between two and nine times. The rearrangement joins TRBV28 to TRBJ1-5, with 9 bases aligning to TRBD1. V dropped 5 bases and J dropped 6; count of bases not matched to a gene: 11. Germline CDR1 reads MDHEN; CDR2 reads SYDVKM. This CDR3 comprises 16 residues. CDR3 DNA sequence: TGTGCCAGCAGTGCCGGGACAGGGAAGGGGACTCAGCCCCAGCATTTT. Residues: CASSAGTGKGTQPQHF.

This clone was observed a few times. The J gene is TRBJ1-1, the V gene TRBV30, with 7 bases identical to TRBD1. The J segment lost 5 bases and the V segment lost 0 bases, leaving 9 bases of the junction unmatched. Germline V gene lookup returns CDR1 GTSNPN and CDR2 SVGIG (reference sequence). The length of the CDR3 is 15 residues. CDR3 amino acids: CAWSVSGGMVTEAFF. The CDR3 nucleotides are TGTGCCTGGAGTGTGTCAGGGGGAATGGTGACTGAAGCTTTCTTT.

V usage is TRBV7-9 and J usage is TRBJ2-5; 14 bases map to TRBD2. The CDR3 runs to 15 residues. Germline assignment: CDR1 SEHNR and CDR2 FQNEAQ (reference sequence). J lost 5 bases, V lost 5 bases, and 4 bases had no gene match. The CDR3 sequence: CASSARLAGGETQYF. CDR3 sequence (DNA): TGTGCCAGCAGCGCCCGACTAGCGGGAGGGGAGACCCAGTACTTC.

Only a few counts were recorded for this clone. V usage is TRBV14 and J usage is TRBJ2-7, with D perhaps matching TRBD2 (6 bases). This CDR3 is 14 amino acids long. Per germline, CDR1 SGHDN and CDR2 FVKESK. The ends were cut back, 4 bases at V and 2 bases at J, with 12 bases in the middle. The CDR3 loop is CASSPFGGTYEQYF. CDR3 coding DNA: TGTGCCAGCAGCCCCTTCGGGGGAACCTACGAGCAGTACTTC.

This clone was recorded a few times. The chain uses TRBV19 and TRBJ2-7, with D perhaps matching TRBD1 (5 bases). The CDR3 is 13 amino acids. Between the trimmed V and J ends, which lost 3 bases and 5 bases, there was a span of 11 bases. CDR1 and CDR2 from the germline V gene are LNHDA and SQIVND (reference sequence). The DNA for the CDR3 is TGTGCCAGTAGTATCCAGCAGGGCCACGAGCAGTACTTC. Its protein is CASSIQQGHEQYF.

A few counts support this clone. The chain links TRBV9 to TRBJ2-2; 7 nucleotides match TRBD1. The CDR3 covers 15 residues. The V gene end was trimmed by 1 base and the J gene end by 7 bases; junction bases not matched to a gene: 7. Looked up from germline, CDR1 is SGDLS and CDR2 is YYNGEE. CDR3 nucleotide sequence: TGTGCCAGCAGCGTATCCAACAGGGGAATCGGGGAGCTGTTTTTT. It codes for CASSVSNRGIGELFF.

This clone has only a few counts. The chain carries TRBV4-3 and TRBJ1-1; the D gene is possibly TRBD1 (5 bases). This CDR3 region has 15 residues. Germline V lookup: CDR1 LGHNA, CDR2 YSLEER. V lost 6 bases to trimming and J lost 2 bases, with 16 bases between them. Here the CDR3 DNA reads TGCGCCAGCAGGAATCTCGGGAGGGGAAACACTGAAGCTTTCTTT. It codes for CASRNLGRGNTEAFF.